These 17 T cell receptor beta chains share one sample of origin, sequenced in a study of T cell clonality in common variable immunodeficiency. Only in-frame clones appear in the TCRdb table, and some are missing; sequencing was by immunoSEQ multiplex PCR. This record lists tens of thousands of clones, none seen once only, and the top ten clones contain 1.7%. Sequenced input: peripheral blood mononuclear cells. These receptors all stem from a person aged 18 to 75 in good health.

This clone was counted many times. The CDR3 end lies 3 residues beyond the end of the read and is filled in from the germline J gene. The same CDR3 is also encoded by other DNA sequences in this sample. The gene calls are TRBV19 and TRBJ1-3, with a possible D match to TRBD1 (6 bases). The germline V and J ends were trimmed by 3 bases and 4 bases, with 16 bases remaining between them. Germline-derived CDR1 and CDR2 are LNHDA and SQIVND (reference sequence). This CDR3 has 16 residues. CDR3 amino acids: CASSIRGPGHGNTIYF. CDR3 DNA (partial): TGTGCCAGTAGTATCCGGGGACCGGGACACGGAAACACC. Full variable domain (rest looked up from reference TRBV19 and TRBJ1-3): DGGITQSPKYLFRKEGQNVTLSCEQNLNHDAMYWYRQDPGQGLRLIYYSQIVNDFQKGDIAEGYSVSREKKESFPLTVTSAQKNPTAFYLCASSIRGPGHGNTIYFGEGSWLTVV.

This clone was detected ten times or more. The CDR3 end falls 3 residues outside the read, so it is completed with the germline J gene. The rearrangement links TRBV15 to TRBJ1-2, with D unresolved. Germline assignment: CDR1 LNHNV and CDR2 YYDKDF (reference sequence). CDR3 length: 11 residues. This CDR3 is CATSRGGGYTF. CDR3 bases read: TGTGCCACCAGCAGAGGAGGGGGC.

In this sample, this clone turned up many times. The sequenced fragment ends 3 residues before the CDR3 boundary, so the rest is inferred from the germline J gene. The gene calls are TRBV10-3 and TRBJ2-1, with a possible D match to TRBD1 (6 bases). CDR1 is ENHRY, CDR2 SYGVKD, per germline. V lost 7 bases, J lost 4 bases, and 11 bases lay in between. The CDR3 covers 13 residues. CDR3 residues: CAITAGAYNEQFF. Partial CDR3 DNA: TGTGCCATCACGGCAGGGGCGTACAATGAG.

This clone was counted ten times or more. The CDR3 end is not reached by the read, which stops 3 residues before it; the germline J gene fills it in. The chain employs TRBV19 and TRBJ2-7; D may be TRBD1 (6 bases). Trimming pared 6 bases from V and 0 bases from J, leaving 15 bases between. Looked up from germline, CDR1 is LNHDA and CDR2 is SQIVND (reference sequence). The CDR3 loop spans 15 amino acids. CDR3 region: CASRPGHMNSYEQYF. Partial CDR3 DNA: TGTGCCAGTAGACCGGGACATATGAACTCCTACGAG.

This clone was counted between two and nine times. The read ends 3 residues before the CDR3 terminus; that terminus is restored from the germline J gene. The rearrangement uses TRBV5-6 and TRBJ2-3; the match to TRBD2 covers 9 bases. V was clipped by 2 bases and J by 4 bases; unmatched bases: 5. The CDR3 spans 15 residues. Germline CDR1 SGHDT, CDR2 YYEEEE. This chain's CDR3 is CASSFVTSGPDTQYF. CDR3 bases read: TGTGCCAGCAGCTTCGTGACTAGCGGCCCAGATACG.

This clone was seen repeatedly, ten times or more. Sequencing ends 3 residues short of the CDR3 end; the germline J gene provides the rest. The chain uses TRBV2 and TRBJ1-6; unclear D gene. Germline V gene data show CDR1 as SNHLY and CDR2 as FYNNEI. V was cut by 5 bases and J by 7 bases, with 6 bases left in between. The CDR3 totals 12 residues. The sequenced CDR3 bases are TGTGCCAGCAGTCTCCGGAATTCACCC. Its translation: CASSLRNSP. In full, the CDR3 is CASSLRNSPLHF.

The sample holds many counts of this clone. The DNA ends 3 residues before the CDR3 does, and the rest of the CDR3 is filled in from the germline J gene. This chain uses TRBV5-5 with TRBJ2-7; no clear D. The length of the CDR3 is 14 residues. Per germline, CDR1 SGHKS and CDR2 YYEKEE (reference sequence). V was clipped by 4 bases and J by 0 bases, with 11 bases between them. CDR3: CASSPRQASYEQYF. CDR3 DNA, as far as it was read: TGTGCCAGCAGCCCCCGCCAGGCCTCCTACGAG.

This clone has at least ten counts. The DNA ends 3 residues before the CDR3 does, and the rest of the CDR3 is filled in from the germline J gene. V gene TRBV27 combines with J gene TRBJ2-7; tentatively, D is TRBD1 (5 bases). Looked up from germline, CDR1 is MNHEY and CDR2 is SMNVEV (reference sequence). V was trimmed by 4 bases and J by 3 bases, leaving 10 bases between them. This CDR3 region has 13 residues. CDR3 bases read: TGTGCCAGCAGTTACCCCGACAGCTACGAG. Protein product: CASSYPDSYE. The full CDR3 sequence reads CASSYPDSYEQYF.

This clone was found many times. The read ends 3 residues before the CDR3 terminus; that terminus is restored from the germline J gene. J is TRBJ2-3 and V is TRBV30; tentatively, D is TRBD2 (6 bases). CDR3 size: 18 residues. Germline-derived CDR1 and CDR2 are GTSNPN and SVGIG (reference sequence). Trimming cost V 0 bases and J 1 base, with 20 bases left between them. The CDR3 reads CAWSVAPPGLARTDTQYF. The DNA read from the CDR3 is TGTGCCTGGAGTGTAGCGCCCCCGGGACTGGCACGCACAGATACG.

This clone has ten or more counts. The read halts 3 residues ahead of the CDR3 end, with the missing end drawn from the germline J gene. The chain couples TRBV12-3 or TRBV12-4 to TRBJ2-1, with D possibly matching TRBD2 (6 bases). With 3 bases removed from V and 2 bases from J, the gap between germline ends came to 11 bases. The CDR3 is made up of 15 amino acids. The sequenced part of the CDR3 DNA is TGTGCCAGCAGTTTGGGGGGAGGCGCCTACAATGAG. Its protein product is CASSLGGGAYNE. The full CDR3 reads CASSLGGGAYNEQFF.

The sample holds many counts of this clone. This CDR3 is CATDDRGKEAFF. The DNA read from the CDR3 is TGTGCCACCGACGACAGGGGTAAGGAA. The V gene is TRBV10-3, the J gene TRBJ1-1, with 8 bases lining up with TRBD1. The read comes to an end 3 residues before the CDR3 does, leaving the germline J gene to fill in the end. The germline V gene encodes CDR1 ENHRY and CDR2 SYGVKD. The CDR3 is 12 amino acids.

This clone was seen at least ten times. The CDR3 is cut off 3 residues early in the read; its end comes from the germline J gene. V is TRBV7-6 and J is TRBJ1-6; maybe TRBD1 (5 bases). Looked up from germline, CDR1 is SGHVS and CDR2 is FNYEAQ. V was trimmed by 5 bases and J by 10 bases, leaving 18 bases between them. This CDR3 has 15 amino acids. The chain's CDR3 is CASSLKGKGLSPLHF. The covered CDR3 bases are TGTGCCAGCAGCCTAAAGGGTAAGGGGCTCTCACCC.

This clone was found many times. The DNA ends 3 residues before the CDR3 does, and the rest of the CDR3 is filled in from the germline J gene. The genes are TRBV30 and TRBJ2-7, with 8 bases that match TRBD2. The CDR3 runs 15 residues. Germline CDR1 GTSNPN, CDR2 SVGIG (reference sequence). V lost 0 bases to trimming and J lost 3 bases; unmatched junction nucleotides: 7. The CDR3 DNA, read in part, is TGTGCCTGGAGTGTTGCCGGGGGGGGATTCTACGAG. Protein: CAWSVAGGGFYE. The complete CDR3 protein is CAWSVAGGGFYEQYF.

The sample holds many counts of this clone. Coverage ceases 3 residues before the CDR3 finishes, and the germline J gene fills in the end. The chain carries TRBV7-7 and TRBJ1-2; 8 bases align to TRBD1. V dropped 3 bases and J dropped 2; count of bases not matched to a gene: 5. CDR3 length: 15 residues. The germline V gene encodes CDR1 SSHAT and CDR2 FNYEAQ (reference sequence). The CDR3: CASSFPRTGNYGYTF. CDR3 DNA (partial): TGTGCCAGCAGCTTCCCGAGGACAGGGAACTATGGC.

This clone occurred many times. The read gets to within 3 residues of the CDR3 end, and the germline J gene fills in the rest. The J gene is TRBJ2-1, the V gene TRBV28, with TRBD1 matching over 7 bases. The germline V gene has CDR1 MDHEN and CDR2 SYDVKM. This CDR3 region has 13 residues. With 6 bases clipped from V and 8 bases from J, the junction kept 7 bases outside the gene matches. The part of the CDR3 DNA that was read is TGTGCCAGCAGGAAGACAGGGACGGATGAG. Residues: CASRKTGTDE. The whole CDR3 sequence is CASRKTGTDEQFF.

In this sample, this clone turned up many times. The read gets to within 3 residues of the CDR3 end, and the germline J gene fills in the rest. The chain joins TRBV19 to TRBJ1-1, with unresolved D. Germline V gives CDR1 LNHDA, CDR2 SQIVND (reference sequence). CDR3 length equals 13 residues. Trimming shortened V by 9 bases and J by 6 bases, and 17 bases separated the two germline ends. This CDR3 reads CASSPGNSPEAFF. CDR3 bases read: TGTGCCAGCTCCCCGGGGAACAGCCCTGAA.

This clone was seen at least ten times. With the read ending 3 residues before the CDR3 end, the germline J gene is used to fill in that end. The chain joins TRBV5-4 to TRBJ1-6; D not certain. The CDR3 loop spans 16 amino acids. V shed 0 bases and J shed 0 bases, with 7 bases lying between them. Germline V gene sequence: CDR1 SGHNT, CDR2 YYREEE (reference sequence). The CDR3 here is CASSLGGSSYNSPLHF. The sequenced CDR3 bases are TGTGCCAGCAGCTTGGGAGGCTCCTCCTATAATTCACCC.